The clone carrying this TCR beta chain appeared a few times. Its antigen remains unknown. Here immunoSEQ multiplex PCR was the method, and the copy in TCRdb shows in-frame clones only, minus some. The sample records about 5,800 clones, 60% to 65% being singletons. The data stem from a study of CD8 T cell repertoires and HIV-1 epitope variants. As for the study in general: Tested: three Gag epitope families, Nef HW9 and YT9.

Trimming stripped 4 bases from V and 11 bases from J, with 11 bases between. Germline lookup yields CDR1 SGHNT and CDR2 YYREEE (reference sequence). The CDR3 has 11 residues. The origin of this receptor is a male donor with HIV. Source material: cultured CD8+ T cells derived from PBMCs. This chain joins TRBV5-4 and TRBJ2-3; no reliable D call. The CDR3 DNA reads TGTGCCAGCAGCCATGACCCGGGGCAGTATTTT. Residues: CASSHDPGQYF.